These 10 T cell receptor beta chains were all obtained from the same sample, sequenced in a study of cytotoxic CD8 clonotypes in ibrutinib-treated CLL. Method: immunoSEQ multiplex PCR; TCRdb's copy keeps in-frame clones and lacks some. The sample has 52,000 or so clones; 50% to 70% are singletons. Sequencing used PBMCs, obtained at disease progression, from a patient treated with ibrutinib. The receptors derive from a human donor with chronic lymphocytic leukemia.

This clone has at least ten counts. The V gene is TRBV4-3, the J gene TRBJ2-7; 8 nucleotides align to TRBD1. V lost 1 base, J lost 3 bases, and 5 bases stayed unmatched. CDR3 size: 15 residues. Germline values: CDR1 LGHNA, CDR2 YSLEER. The CDR3: CASSQVTGGSYEQYF. The CDR3 nucleotides are TGCGCCAGCAGCCAAGTTACAGGGGGTAGCTACGAGCAGTACTTC.

The sample holds a few counts of this clone. V usage is TRBV7-8 and J usage is TRBJ2-2; D remains unclear. The CDR3 is 14 amino acids. V lost 5 bases to trimming and J lost 1 base, with 8 bases between them. Germline V CDR1 and CDR2: SGHVS, FQNEAQ. CDR3 sequence: CASSHLGNTGELFF. The CDR3, as DNA: TGTGCCAGCAGCCACCTAGGGAACACCGGGGAGCTGTTTTTT.

The chain joins TRBV19 to TRBJ2-5; weak D call: TRBD1 (6 bases). TRBJ2-7 explains the end of the DNA better; the J call may be wrong. This CDR3 has 13 residues. The germline V gene has CDR1 LNHDA and CDR2 SQIVND (reference sequence). The CDR3 nucleotides are TGTGCCAGTAGTGGGGACACAAACTACGAGCAGTACTTC. Its translation is CASSGDTNYEQYF.

The chain employs TRBV5-1 and TRBJ2-7; perhaps TRBD2 as D (6 bases). The CDR3 runs 15 residues. In germline, CDR1 is SGHRS, CDR2 YFSETQ. The V and J ends lost 5 bases and 0 bases respectively, with 15 bases between them. The CDR3 DNA sequence: TGCGCCAGCAGGGAGGGGACTCCGAGCTCCTACGAGCAGTACTTC. Its translation is CASREGTPSSYEQYF.

This clone was recorded many times. V usage is TRBV2 and J usage is TRBJ1-6; TRBD1 might be the D (5 bases). The CDR3 runs to 13 residues. Germline CDR1 SNHLY, CDR2 FYNNEI. Trimming removed 5 bases at V and 8 bases at J, with 10 bases between. The CDR3 DNA sequence: TGTGCCAGCAGTCAGGGCGAGGATTCACCCCTCCACTTT. Translated, it gives CASSQGEDSPLHF.

This chain uses TRBV18 with TRBJ2-2; 11 nucleotides match TRBD1. J gave up 7 bases and V 0 bases, and 4 bases lay outside the gene matches. The CDR3 totals 16 residues. In germline, CDR1 is KGHSH, CDR2 LQKENI. The DNA of the CDR3 is TGTGCCAGCTCACCACCCGGACAGGGGGCGATCGGGGAGCTGTTTTTT. As protein: CASSPPGQGAIGELFF.

This clone has only one observation. V gene TRBV30 combines with J gene TRBJ1-4; 7 nucleotides match TRBD1. Germline values: CDR1 GTSNPN, CDR2 SVGIG (reference sequence). This CDR3 region has 12 residues. With V trimmed by 5 bases and J by 7 bases, 4 bases remained unmatched. The CDR3 spells CAWDRESEKLFF. CDR3 coding DNA: TGTGCCTGGGACAGGGAAAGTGAAAAACTGTTTTTT.

The V and J genes are TRBV25-1 and TRBJ1-1; 9 nucleotides line up with TRBD1. The germline V gene has CDR1 MGHDK and CDR2 SYGVNS. The CDR3 totals 13 residues. Germline trimming cut 8 bases from V and 1 base from J; bases unmatched to any gene: 2. Here the CDR3 reads CASQGQGNTEAFF. The DNA of the CDR3 is TGTGCCAGCCAGGGACAGGGGAACACTGAAGCTTTCTTT. Variable domain in full (rest from reference TRBV25-1 and TRBJ1-1): EADIYQTPRYLVIGTGKKITLECSQTMGHDKMYWYQQDPGMELHLIHYSYGVNSTEKGDLSSESTVSRIRTEHFPLTLESARPSHTSQYLCASQGQGNTEAFFGQGTRLTVV.

This clone was seen more than once but under ten times. The J gene is TRBJ1-3, the V gene TRBV28; unclear D gene. The CDR3 runs to 14 residues. CDR1 and CDR2 from the germline V gene are MDHEN and SYDVKM. The V gene lost 10 bases and the J gene lost 2 bases, with 15 bases spanning the gap. CDR3 loop: CATSPGIAGNTIYF. The DNA of the CDR3 is TGTGCCACCTCCCCGGGGATAGCTGGAAACACCATATATTTT.

The rearrangement links TRBV29-1 to TRBJ1-2; possibly TRBD1 for D (6 bases). In germline, CDR1 is SQVTM, CDR2 ANQGSEA. Trimming shortened V by 7 bases and J by 7 bases, and 10 bases separated the two germline ends. This CDR3 spans 10 amino acids. CDR3 DNA: TGCAGCGCGGGACACTCTGGCTACACCTTC. This codes for CSAGHSGYTF.